A selection of T cell receptor beta chains follows, all from one sample in a study of blood T cell repertoires in COVID-19. Sequencing was performed with immunoSEQ multiplex PCR; in TCRdb, only in-frame clones are kept and a portion is missing. Among about 340,000 clones listed, 80% to 90% were seen once. The sample consisted of peripheral blood. These receptors all stem from a man in his thirties or forties with active or convalescent COVID-19. Both conserved end residues are part of each CDR3. D genes are given only for firm matches. Where a row states a size, it is once, few, many or the class of an expanded clone; other rows omit it.

D	size	J	V	CDR3	DNA
NA	NA	TRBJ1-2	TRBV27	CASSSTGSPPYGYTF	TGTGCCAGCAGTTCAACAGGGTCCCCTCCCTATGGCTACACCTTC
TRBD2	NA	TRBJ2-1	TRBV28	CASSSSELAGFYNEQFF	TGTGCCAGCAGTTCCTCAGAGCTAGCGGGATTCTACAATGAGCAGTTCTTC
NA	NA	TRBJ1-1	TRBV7-9	CASSHPWGERTEAFF	TGTGCCAGCAGCCACCCTTGGGGGGAGAGGACTGAAGCTTTCTTT
NA	NA	TRBJ1-1	TRBV6-2/TRBV6-3	CASSYVGGNTEAFF	TGTGCCAGCAGTTACGTCGGGGGTAACACTGAAGCTTTCTTT
TRBD1	NA	TRBJ2-2	TRBV7-2	CASSITTGVGLAGELFF	TGTGCCAGCAGCATTACCACAGGGGTGGGGCTGGCCGGGGAGCTGTTTTTT
NA	NA	TRBJ2-2	TRBV19	CASSGGTGELFF	TGTGCCAGTAGCGGGGGAACCGGGGAGCTGTTTTTT
NA	NA	TRBJ2-1	TRBV19	CASSISMAGEQFF	TGTGCCAGTAGTATATCCATGGCGGGTGAGCAGTTCTTC
NA	NA	TRBJ2-7	TRBV2	CASSERAYYEQYF	TGTGCCAGCAGTGAGCGAGCTTACTACGAGCAGTACTTC
TRBD1	once	TRBJ1-1	TRBV14	CASSSQGGDTEAFF	TGTGCCAGCAGCTCACAGGGGGGGGACACTGAAGCTTTCTTT
NA	NA	TRBJ2-3	TRBV10-3	CAISPTSTDTQYF	TGTGCCATCAGCCCGACAAGCACAGATACGCAGTATTTT
NA	once	TRBJ2-7	TRBV11-2	CASSLEGVGWYEQYF	TGTGCCAGCAGCTTAGAAGGGGTCGGGTGGTACGAGCAGTACTTC
NA	NA	TRBJ2-7	TRBV29-1	CSALDRRKSYEQYF	TGCAGCGCCTTAGACAGGCGAAAGTCCTACGAGCAGTACTTC
TRBD2	NA	TRBJ2-5	TRBV4-2	CASSLGTSGAKETQYF	TGTGCCAGCAGCCTTGGGACTAGCGGGGCCAAGGAGACCCAGTACTTC
TRBD2	NA	TRBJ2-7	TRBV11-1	CASSLGPGLANYEQYF	TGTGCCAGCAGCTTGGGCCCGGGACTAGCAAACTACGAGCAGTACTTC
TRBD2	NA	TRBJ2-3	TRBV30	CAWSVAGTQYF	TGTGCCTGGAGTGTAGCGGGAACGCAGTATTTT
NA	NA	TRBJ2-2	TRBV7-9	CASSLEGSGELFF	TGTGCCAGCAGCTTAGAGGGGTCCGGGGAGCTGTTTTTT
NA	NA	TRBJ2-1	TRBV6-2/TRBV6-3	CASSQWGRSNNEQFF	TGTGCCAGCAGCCAGTGGGGCCGAAGTAACAATGAGCAGTTCTTC
TRBD2	NA	TRBJ2-5	TRBV3-1/TRBV3-2	CASSLAGGRETQYF	TGTGCCAGCAGCCTAGCGGGGGGGAGGGAGACCCAGTACTTC
TRBD2	NA	TRBJ2-3	TRBV7-8	CASTLTSGGATDTQYF	TGTGCCAGCACCTTAACTAGCGGGGGGGCCACAGATACGCAGTATTTT
TRBD1	NA	TRBJ2-2	TRBV7-9	CASSFLPDRVAGELFF	TGTGCCAGCAGCTTCCTTCCCGACAGGGTTGCCGGGGAGCTGTTTTTT
NA	NA	TRBJ1-3	TRBV30	CAWSVGGPGNTIYF	TGTGCCTGGAGTGTCGGGGGGCCGGGAAACACCATATATTTT
NA	NA	TRBJ1-5	TRBV7-2	CASSLGEPQHF	TGTGCCAGCAGCTTAGGCGAGCCCCAGCATTTT
NA	NA	TRBJ1-5	TRBV21-1	CASSMGPHQPQHF	TGTGCCAGCAGCATGGGCCCACATCAGCCCCAGCATTTT
NA	NA	TRBJ1-5	TRBV2	CASSDRAGQPQHF	TGTGCCAGCAGTGACAGGGCCGGGCAGCCCCAGCATTTT
NA	NA	TRBJ1-2	TRBV11-2	CASSPLRRAGYGYTF	TGTGCCAGCAGCCCCCTAAGAAGGGCAGGGTATGGCTACACCTTC
NA	NA	TRBJ1-1	TRBV5-1	CASSLSIGTRPMNTEAFF	TGCGCCAGCAGTCTTTCGATAGGGACACGACCTATGAACACTGAAGCTTTCTTT
TRBD1	NA	TRBJ2-2	TRBV27	CATGTGRGGTGELFF	TGTGCCACCGGGACAGGCCGAGGGGGCACCGGGGAGCTGTTTTTT
TRBD2	few	TRBJ2-1	TRBV9	CASSPEPGGDNEQFF	TGTGCCAGCAGCCCAGAACCGGGGGGGGACAATGAGCAGTTCTTC
NA	NA	TRBJ2-5	TRBV29-1	CSVVGPSGETQYF	TGCAGCGTTGTTGGGCCTTCAGGAGAGACCCAGTACTTC
TRBD2	NA	TRBJ2-1	TRBV3-1/TRBV3-2	CASSQGQRGDNEQFF	TGTGCCAGCAGCCAAGGCCAGCGGGGGGACAATGAGCAGTTCTTC
TRBD2	NA	TRBJ2-7	TRBV4-1	CASRVLAGKPYEQYF	TGCGCCAGCAGGGTCCTAGCGGGCAAGCCCTACGAGCAGTACTTC
NA	NA	TRBJ1-5	TRBV6-5	CASSYSPGRREPQHF	TGTGCCAGCAGTTACTCCCCCGGAAGGCGGGAACCCCAGCATTTT
NA	once	TRBJ2-7	TRBV11-3	CASSFFHEQYF	TGTGCCAGCAGCTTCTTCCACGAGCAGTACTTC
NA	NA	TRBJ1-2	TRBV27	CASSKGPHGDYGYTF	TGTGCCAGCAGCAAGGGGCCACATGGCGACTATGGCTACACCTTC
NA	few	TRBJ2-3	TRBV7-2	CASSPEDFPDTQYF	TGTGCCAGCAGCCCGGAGGATTTCCCAGATACGCAGTATTTT
NA	NA	TRBJ2-2	TRBV12-5	CASGLAPGTYHTGELFF	TGTGCTAGTGGTTTGGCCCCCGGGACATACCACACCGGGGAGCTGTTTTTT
NA	NA	TRBJ2-7	TRBV6-2/TRBV6-3	CASSYSARQAPYEQYF	TGTGCCAGCAGTTACTCCGCTCGACAGGCCCCCTACGAGCAGTACTTC
NA	NA	TRBJ1-2	TRBV29-1	CSFSRGAGFGYTF	TGCAGCTTCTCCCGGGGGGCTGGATTTGGCTACACCTTC
NA	NA	TRBJ2-5	TRBV5-1	CASSLRGSKETQYF	TGCGCCAGCAGCTTGAGAGGTAGCAAGGAGACCCAGTACTTC
TRBD1	NA	TRBJ1-6	TRBV2	CASSEERTGLSPLHF	TGTGCCAGCAGTGAAGAGAGGACAGGGCTTTCACCCCTCCACTTT
NA	NA	TRBJ2-3	TRBV5-1	CASSGQGTDTQYF	TGCGCCAGCAGCGGGCAGGGCACAGATACGCAGTATTTT
NA	NA	TRBJ2-5	TRBV4-2	CASSQGRQTQYF	TGTGCCAGCAGCCAAGGGCGGCAGACCCAGTACTTC
TRBD2	NA	TRBJ2-1	TRBV7-8	CASSHSPSPSGRAHEQFF	TGTGCCAGCAGCCATTCACCCTCCCCTAGCGGGAGAGCCCATGAGCAGTTCTTC
NA	NA	TRBJ1-1	TRBV6-4	CASSDEHDTEAFF	TGTGCCAGCAGTGACGAGCATGACACTGAAGCTTTCTTT
NA	once	TRBJ1-6	TRBV11-2	CASRPDRYSPLHF	TGTGCCAGCAGGCCTGACAGATATTCACCCCTCCACTTT
NA	NA	TRBJ1-6	TRBV4-3	CASSRGQSSPLHF	TGCGCCAGCAGCCGGGGGCAGAGTTCACCCCTCCACTTT
NA	NA	TRBJ1-4	TRBV3-1/TRBV3-2	CASSQTSGNEKLFF	TGTGCCAGCAGCCAAACGTCAGGGAATGAAAAACTGTTTTTT
NA	NA	TRBJ1-2	TRBV2	CASSESNYGYTF	TGTGCCAGCAGCGAGTCGAACTATGGCTACACCTTC
TRBD1	NA	TRBJ2-7	TRBV19	CASSPRTGRYEQYF	TGTGCCAGTAGCCCTCGGACAGGGCGCTATGAGCAGTACTTC
TRBD1	few	TRBJ1-2	TRBV4-1	CASSQEGQVGYGYTF	TGCGCCAGCAGCCAAGAGGGACAGGTCGGGTATGGCTACACCTTC
NA	NA	TRBJ1-2	TRBV6-6	CASSYSARGAEGYTF	TGTGCCAGCAGTTACTCGGCTCGGGGGGCAGAAGGCTACACCTTC
NA	NA	TRBJ2-1	TRBV11-3	CASSLAGGYNEQFF	TGTGCCAGCAGCTTAGCAGGGGGGTACAATGAGCAGTTCTTC
TRBD2	NA	TRBJ2-7	TRBV7-2	CASSLVGGPSGSYEQYF	TGTGCCAGCAGCTTAGTGGGTGGGCCTAGCGGCTCCTACGAGCAGTACTTC
NA	NA	TRBJ2-7	TRBV7-2	CASSTRQDSYEQYF	TGTGCCAGCAGTACAAGACAGGACTCCTACGAGCAGTACTTC
NA	NA	TRBJ2-1	TRBV3-1/TRBV3-2	CASSPNNEQFF	TGTGCCAGCAGCCCTAACAATGAGCAGTTCTTC